This is a list of T cell receptor beta chains from one sample in a study of CD8+ T cells in alopecia areata. Sequenced by immunoSEQ multiplex PCR; TCRdb stores in-frame clones only, minus some. Among about 250,000 clones, under 80% were seen once, and the ten largest hold around 1.2%. The starting material was CD4+ T cells sorted from blood, obtained at week 0. Receptors originate from a human donor with alopecia areata. Both conserved end residues are part of each CDR3. The D gene is left open where the match is weak. The size entry is marked missing in some rows and otherwise reads once, few, many or a size class.

NA,NA,TRBV5-6,TRBJ2-2,TGTGCCAGCAGCTGGATAAGTGCGAACACCGGGGAGCTGTTTTTT,CASSWISANTGELFF
NA,NA,TRBV6-1,TRBJ1-1,TGTGCCAGCACTACTCCGGGGATGGTCACTGAAGCTTTCTTT,CASTTPGMVTEAFF
NA,few,TRBV4-3,TRBJ1-4,TGCGCCAGCAGCCAAGACCGGGATGAAAAACTGTTTTTT,CASSQDRDEKLFF
NA,NA,TRBV23-1,TRBJ1-4,TGCGCCAGCAGTCAATCGAGTAGAGGACGAGAAAAACTGTTTTTT,CASSQSSRGREKLFF
NA,NA,TRBV5-6,TRBJ2-7,TGTGCCAGCACCTCTTTCGCCGAGCAGTACTTC,CASTSFAEQYF
NA,NA,TRBV7-7,TRBJ2-7,TGTGCTAGCAGCATTGGGCGACGCAACGAGCAGTACTTC,CASSIGRRNEQYF
NA,NA,TRBV11-2,TRBJ2-1,TGTGCCAGCAGCTTAGGGCCCTTAAGCGGGCGGTACAATGAGCAGTTCTTC,CASSLGPLSGRYNEQFF
TRBD1,few,TRBV7-6,TRBJ2-6,TGTGCCAGCAGCTATCGGACAGGGGGTGCTGGGGCCAACGTCCTGACTTTC,CASSYRTGGAGANVLTF
TRBD2,once,TRBV29-1,TRBJ2-1,TGCAGCGTTGAGAGGCTAGCGGGGCGCGGGGAGCAGTTCTTC,CSVERLAGRGEQFF
NA,few,TRBV29-1,TRBJ2-5,TGCAGCGTTGTCGTAGGGGAGACCCAGTACTTC,CSVVVGETQYF
NA,NA,TRBV30,TRBJ2-7,TGTGCCGGAAAAGGGGGCTACGAGCAGTACTTC,CAGKGGYEQYF
NA,NA,TRBV4-3,TRBJ1-4,TGCGCCAGCAGCCAAGACCTCCAAGGTGAAAAACTGTTTTTT,CASSQDLQGEKLFF
NA,NA,TRBV11-2,TRBJ1-1,TGTGCCAGCAGCTTAGGGCAGAACACTGAAGCTTTCTTT,CASSLGQNTEAFF
NA,NA,TRBV11-2,TRBJ1-2,TGTGCCAGCAGCCCCCTGACCGCGGCGGAGGGCTACACCTTC,CASSPLTAAEGYTF
NA,NA,TRBV7-9,TRBJ1-5,TGTGCCAGCAGCTTACAAGGGGATCAGCCCCAGCATTTT,CASSLQGDQPQHF
TRBD2,few,TRBV7-9,TRBJ2-7,TGTGCCAGCAGCTTATGGCTAGCGGCAGGAGTCGGGCAGTACTTC,CASSLWLAAGVGQYF
TRBD2,NA,TRBV27,TRBJ2-1,TGTGCCAGCAGTCCCCCGGGACGGGGGGATTACAATGAGCAGTTCTTC,CASSPPGRGDYNEQFF
TRBD2,NA,TRBV7-6,TRBJ2-5,TGTGCCAGCAGCCCCATGGCAGCGGGGGGGCAAGAGACCCAGTACTTC,CASSPMAAGGQETQYF
NA,NA,TRBV7-9,TRBJ1-2,TGTGCCAGCAGCTTAGACGGAGGTAACTATGGCTACACCTTC,CASSLDGGNYGYTF
NA,NA,TRBV27,TRBJ2-5,TGTGCCAGCAGTCGTGACTGGCCCCCCGGGACCCAGTACTTC,CASSRDWPPGTQYF
NA,NA,TRBV25-1,TRBJ2-5,TGTGCCAGCAGTCCTCGAGGGAAGTCGGGAGAGACCCAGTACTTC,CASSPRGKSGETQYF
NA,NA,TRBV30,TRBJ2-2,TGTGCCTGGAGCGGCCGTCGGGGCGTTGGCGGGGAGCTGTTTTTT,CAWSGRRGVGGELFF
TRBD1,few,TRBV5-6,TRBJ2-1,TGTGCCAGCAGCTTTGACAGGGATGCCTACAATGAGCAGTTCTTC,CASSFDRDAYNEQFF
NA,few,TRBV10-3,TRBJ1-2,TGTGCCATCAGTGATGATCAGGGCTATGGCTACACCTTC,CAISDDQGYGYTF
NA,NA,TRBV27,TRBJ2-6,TGTGCCAGCAGTCCCACCACGACAGCCTCTGGGGCCAACGTCCTGACTTTC,CASSPTTTASGANVLTF
NA,NA,TRBV30,TRBJ1-1,TGTGCCTGGAGGGAGAACACTGAAGCTTTCTTT,CAWRENTEAFF
NA,NA,TRBV25-1,TRBJ2-7,TGTGCCAGCAGTGAACCACCATACCACGAGCAGTACTTC,CASSEPPYHEQYF
NA,few,TRBV6-5,TRBJ2-2,TGTGCCAGCAGCCAGGGGAGGTCCGGGGAGCTGTTTTTT,CASSQGRSGELFF
TRBD1,NA,TRBV5-4,TRBJ1-6,TGTGCCAGCAGGGCCGGGACAGGGGGTTCACCCCTCCACTTT,CASRAGTGGSPLHF
NA,NA,TRBV7-9,TRBJ2-3,TGTGCCAGCAGCTTAAGAAGGCAGGCGGGGACAGATACGCAGTATTTT,CASSLRRQAGTDTQYF
TRBD2,NA,TRBV5-4,TRBJ2-7,TGTGCCAGCAGCTGGGGAGGGTCCTACGAGCAGTACTTC,CASSWGGSYEQYF
TRBD1,NA,TRBV30,TRBJ2-5,TGTGCCTGGGGGCCCAGGACAGGGAATTACCAAGAGACCCAGTACTTC,CAWGPRTGNYQETQYF
NA,NA,TRBV23-1,TRBJ2-5,TGCGCCAGCGTCCACAGGTTGGGGGAGACCCAGTACTTC,CASVHRLGETQYF
NA,NA,TRBV25-1,TRBJ2-6,TGTGCCAGCAGTGATTCCAGGGCTGGGGCCAACGTCCTGACTTTC,CASSDSRAGANVLTF
NA,NA,TRBV11-1,TRBJ2-1,TGTGCCAGCAGCTCCCGGGACTCCTACAATGAGCAGTTCTTC,CASSSRDSYNEQFF
TRBD1,once,TRBV29-1,TRBJ1-2,TGCAGCGTTGGGCAGGGGGTCTATGGCTACACCTTC,CSVGQGVYGYTF
NA,few,TRBV29-1,TRBJ1-1,TGCAGCGTTAAATCTTCCGGGTCTTTGAACACTGAAGCTTTCTTT,CSVKSSGSLNTEAFF
NA,NA,TRBV7-9,TRBJ2-7,TGTGCCAGCAGCTTTTTCCACGGAAACTACGAGCAGTACTTC,CASSFFHGNYEQYF
NA,NA,TRBV5-6,TRBJ2-7,TGTGCCAGCAGCTTGTATAGATCGCGGCAGGGCTACGAGCAGTACTTC,CASSLYRSRQGYEQYF
TRBD2,few,TRBV9,TRBJ2-5,TGTGCCAGCAGCTCCCACGAGGGCGGGGGAAAGACCCAGTACTTC,CASSSHEGGGKTQYF
TRBD2,once,TRBV4-3,TRBJ2-1,TGCGCCAGCAGCCAAGAGGGGGGGGACAATGAGCAGTTCTTC,CASSQEGGDNEQFF
TRBD2,NA,TRBV30,TRBJ2-7,TGTGCCTGGAGACTCGCGGGGGGAGGTCGGGACGAGCAGTACTTC,CAWRLAGGGRDEQYF
NA,few,TRBV18,TRBJ1-6,TGTGCCAGCTCACCACTGAGCTCCTATAATTCACCCCTCCACTTT,CASSPLSSYNSPLHF
NA,NA,TRBV10-3,TRBJ2-2,TGTGCCATCAGTGATCACGGGGGAAACACCGGGGAGCTGTTTTTT,CAISDHGGNTGELFF
NA,NA,TRBV30,TRBJ2-2,TGTGCCTGGAGTCCGGCCGGCACCGGGGAGCTGTTTTTT,CAWSPAGTGELFF
NA,NA,TRBV5-4,TRBJ2-7,TGTGCCAGCAGCTTGCCGGACGGGGCCTCCTACGAGCAGTACTTC,CASSLPDGASYEQYF
TRBD2,NA,TRBV10-3,TRBJ2-1,TGTGCCATCAGTAGCGGGGGGGCTCAAGTTAATGAGCAGTTCTTC,CAISSGGAQVNEQFF
TRBD1,NA,TRBV4-2,TRBJ1-5,TGTGCCAGCAGCCAGGGGGACAGTCGCTTCAATCAGCCCCAGCATTTT,CASSQGDSRFNQPQHF
NA,NA,TRBV30,TRBJ1-1,TGTGCCTGGGTCGGAACTGAAGCTTTCTTT,CAWVGTEAFF
TRBD1,NA,TRBV30,TRBJ1-6,TGTGCCTGGAGTGACCGTCCGGGACAGCGAAATTCACCCCTCCACTTT,CAWSDRPGQRNSPLHF
NA,NA,TRBV5-1,TRBJ2-7,TGCGCCAGCGGGATCAACTCCTACGAGCAGTACTTC,CASGINSYEQYF
NA,NA,TRBV5-1,TRBJ1-6,TGCGCCAGCAGCTTGCCTTCAAGCTCCTATAATTCACCCCTCCACTTT,CASSLPSSSYNSPLHF
TRBD1,once,TRBV19,TRBJ2-7,TGTGCCAGTAGGGACAGGTCCTACGAGCAGTACTTC,CASRDRSYEQYF
TRBD1,NA,TRBV2,TRBJ2-5,TGTGCCAGCAGTGAGGACAGGGTGGAAGAGACCCAGTACTTC,CASSEDRVEETQYF